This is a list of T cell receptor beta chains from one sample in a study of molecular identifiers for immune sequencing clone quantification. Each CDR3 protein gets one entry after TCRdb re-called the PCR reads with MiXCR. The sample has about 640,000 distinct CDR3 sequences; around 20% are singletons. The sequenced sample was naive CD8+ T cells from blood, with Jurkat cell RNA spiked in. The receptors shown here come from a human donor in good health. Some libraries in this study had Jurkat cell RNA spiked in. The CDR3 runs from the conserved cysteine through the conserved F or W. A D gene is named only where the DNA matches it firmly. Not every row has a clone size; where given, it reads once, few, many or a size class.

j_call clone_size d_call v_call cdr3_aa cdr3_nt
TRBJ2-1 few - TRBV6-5 CASSPSGKNEQFF TGTGCCAGCAGTCCCTCAGGGAAGAATGAGCAGTTCTTC
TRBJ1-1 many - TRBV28 CASSHDRSDTEAFF TGTGCCAGCAGCCATGACAGATCAGACACTGAAGCTTTCTTT
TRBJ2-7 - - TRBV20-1 CSARVPGALSYEQYF TGCAGTGCTAGAGTCCCGGGGGCCCTTTCCTACGAGCAGTACTTC
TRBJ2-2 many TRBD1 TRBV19 CASSIRGGHTGELFF TGTGCCAGTAGTATAAGAGGGGGCCACACCGGGGAGCTGTTTTTT
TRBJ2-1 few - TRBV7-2 CASSLGGEYSEQFF TGTGCCAGCAGCTTAGGGGGGGAGTATAGTGAGCAGTTCTTC
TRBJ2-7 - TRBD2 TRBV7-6 CASSPTGGGPNYEQYF TGTGCCAGCAGCCCGACTGGCGGGGGGCCTAACTACGAGCAGTACTTC
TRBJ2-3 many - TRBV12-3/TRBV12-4 CASTNPGASRVSDTQYF TGTGCCAGCACCAACCCTGGGGCTAGCAGAGTTTCAGATACGCAGTATTTT
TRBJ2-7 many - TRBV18 CASGSGTGYEQYF TGTGCCAGCGGCTCTGGGACTGGGTACGAGCAGTACTTC
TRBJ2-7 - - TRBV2 CASKDGGLRNEQYF TGTGCCAGCAAAGATGGGGGCCTCCGCAACGAGCAGTACTTC
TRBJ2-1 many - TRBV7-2 CASSLDGALDEQFF TGTGCCAGCAGCTTAGATGGGGCGTTGGATGAGCAGTTCTTC
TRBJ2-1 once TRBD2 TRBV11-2 CASSDRLAGGDEQFF TGTGCCAGCAGCGATAGGCTAGCGGGAGGGGATGAGCAGTTCTTC
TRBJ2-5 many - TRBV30 CAWTPGSREETQYF TGTGCCTGGACCCCGGGCTCAAGAGAAGAGACCCAGTACTTC
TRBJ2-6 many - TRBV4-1 CASSQVQFEVAGANVLTF TGCGCCAGCAGCCAAGTCCAGTTTGAGGTTGCTGGGGCCAACGTCCTGACTTTC
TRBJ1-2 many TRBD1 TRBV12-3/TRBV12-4 CASSPGTAGLENYYGYTF TGTGCCAGCAGCCCCGGGACAGCGGGGTTAGAAAACTATTATGGCTACACCTTC
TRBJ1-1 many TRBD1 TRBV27 CASSLHRGGTEAFF TGTGCCAGCAGTTTACACAGGGGAGGGACTGAAGCTTTCTTT
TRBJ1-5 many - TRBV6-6 CASSYSNPGSNQPQHF TGTGCCAGCAGTTACTCGAATCCCGGCAGCAATCAGCCCCAGCATTTT
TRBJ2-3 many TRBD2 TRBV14 CASSPYLGTRFTDTQYF TGTGCCAGCAGCCCCTACCTAGGGACTAGGTTCACAGATACGCAGTATTTT
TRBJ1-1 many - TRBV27 CASSLTLGSEAFF TGTGCCAGCAGTTTAACCCTAGGGTCTGAAGCTTTCTTT
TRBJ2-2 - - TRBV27 CASSPRLGGNTGGLFF TGTGCCAGCAGTCCCCGTTTGGGCGGTAACACCGGGGGGCTGTTTTTT
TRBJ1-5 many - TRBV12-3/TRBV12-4 CASSLEGHNQPQHF TGTGCCAGCAGTTTAGAGGGGCACAATCAGCCCCAGCATTTT
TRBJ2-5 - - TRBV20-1 CSARGIWLQGTLEETQYF TGCAGTGCTAGAGGAATTTGGCTCCAGGGGACCTTGGAAGAGACCCAGTACTTC
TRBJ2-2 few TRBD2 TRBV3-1 CASSQTSGRTHRFGELFF TGTGCCAGCAGCCAGACTAGCGGGAGGACCCACCGGTTTGGGGAGCTGTTTTTT
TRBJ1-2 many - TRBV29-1 CSVEEMYGYTF TGCAGCGTTGAAGAGATGTATGGCTACACCTTC
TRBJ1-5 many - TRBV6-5 CASTSGGNQPQHF TGTGCCAGCACCAGCGGTGGCAATCAGCCCCAGCATTTT
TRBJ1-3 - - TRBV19 CASSIGVSGNTIYF TGTGCCAGTAGTATTGGGGTCTCTGGAAACACCATATATTTT
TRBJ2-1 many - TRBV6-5 CASSYVDEQFF TGTGCCAGCAGTTACGTAGATGAGCAGTTCTTC
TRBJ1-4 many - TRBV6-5 CASSSPTEGPLNEKLFF TGTGCCAGCAGTTCACCAACCGAAGGGCCCCTTAATGAAAAACTGTTTTTT
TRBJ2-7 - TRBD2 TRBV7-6 CASSLGGRAGGSEQYF TGTGCCAGCAGCTTAGGTGGTCGAGCGGGAGGGAGCGAGCAGTACTTC
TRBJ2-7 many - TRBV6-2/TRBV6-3 CASSSPQDSEDEQYF TGTGCCAGCAGTTCTCCTCAGGACAGTGAGGACGAGCAGTACTTC
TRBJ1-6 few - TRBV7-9 CASSPTSGTPLHF TGTGCCAGCAGCCCTACCTCTGGGACACCCCTCCACTTT
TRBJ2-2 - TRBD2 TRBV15 CATSRDLGVSGFFTGELFF TGTGCCACCAGCAGAGATCTCGGGGTTAGCGGGTTTTTCACCGGGGAGCTGTTTTTT
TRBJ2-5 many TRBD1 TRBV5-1 CASSFTTGDKETQYF TGCGCCAGCAGCTTTACGACAGGGGATAAAGAGACCCAGTACTTC
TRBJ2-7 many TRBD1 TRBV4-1 CASSQVVAGGYEQYF TGCGCCAGCAGCCAAGTTGTGGCAGGGGGCTACGAGCAGTACTTC
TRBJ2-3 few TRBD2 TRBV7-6 CASSQFTGGPTDTQYF TGTGCCAGCAGCCAATTTACGGGGGGGCCGACAGATACGCAGTATTTT
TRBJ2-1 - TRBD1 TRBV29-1 CSGDRGTANEQFF TGCAGCGGGGACAGGGGGACAGCGAATGAGCAGTTCTTC
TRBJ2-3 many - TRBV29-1 CSVEEGKGQYF TGCAGCGTTGAAGAGGGTAAGGGGCAGTATTTT
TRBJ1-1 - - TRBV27 CASSLGGTYTEAFF TGTGCCAGCAGTTTGGGCGGGACATACACTGAAGCTTTCTTT
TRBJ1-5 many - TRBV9 CASSGDGDSQPQHF TGTGCCAGCAGCGGGGATGGGGATTCTCAGCCCCAGCATTTT
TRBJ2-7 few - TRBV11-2 CASSSRGTTYEQYF TGTGCCAGCAGCTCCCGAGGTACGACCTACGAGCAGTACTTC
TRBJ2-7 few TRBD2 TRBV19 CASSMSSGGALEQYF TGTGCCAGTAGTATGTCGAGCGGGGGGGCCCTCGAGCAGTACTTC
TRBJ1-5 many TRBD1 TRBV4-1 CASSPGTGDQPQHF TGCGCCAGCAGCCCCGGGACAGGGGATCAGCCCCAGCATTTT